This T cell receptor (beta chain) was sequenced during a study of identical twins. cDNA carried unique molecular identifiers, and a universal primer site was added by template switching. Each CDR3 protein gets one entry after TCRdb re-called the 5' RACE reads with MiXCR. The table includes 400,000 to 600,000 distinct CDR3 sequences, around 22% detected once. This clonotype was recorded many times. V shed 7 bases and J shed 2 bases, with 11 bases lying between them. CDR1 SQVTM and CDR2 ANQGSEA come from the germline V gene. The CDR3 length is 12 residues. Healthy Caucasians alone served as donors. Another study also made use of these data, one on yellow fever vaccine responses in identical twins. In that study: Reportedly, twins' vaccine T cell responses looked partly convergent and partly personalized.

The sequence was obtained from a woman between 18 and 29 years old in good health. The chain is built from TRBV29-1 and TRBJ1-2, with D tentatively TRBD1 (6 bases). Sequencing was performed on CD4+ T cells sorted from blood. The DNA of the CDR3 is TGCAGCGGGGGGGGGCAGAACTATGGCTACACCTTC. Amino acid sequence: CSGGGQNYGYTF. Variable domain in full (rest from reference TRBV29-1 and TRBJ1-2): SAVISQKPSRDICQRGTSLTIQCQVDSQVTMMFWYRQQPGQSLTLIATANQGSEATYESGFVIDKFPISRPNLTFSTLTVSNMSPEDSSIYLCSGGGQNYGYTFGSGTRLTVV.